Listed here are 25 T cell receptor beta chains from one sample, sequenced in a study of PD-L1 blockade in urothelial cancer. Measured with immunoSEQ multiplex PCR; TCRdb has only the in-frame clones, and not every one. The repertoire holds around 33,000 clones, with about 89% as singletons. Time point in this sample: peripheral blood 6 weeks after treatment start. The sequences come from PBMCs, collected around atezolizumab (anti-PD-L1) treatment. These receptors were obtained from an elderly man with urothelial cancer.

This chain joins TRBV15 and TRBJ2-6; weak D call: TRBD1 (5 bases). Germline assignment: CDR1 LNHNV and CDR2 YYDKDF (reference sequence). Trimming took 1 base from V and 0 from J, leaving 10 bases between them. The CDR3 is made up of 17 amino acids. CDR3 residues: CATSRVGHLSGANVLTF. The DNA for the CDR3 is TGTGCCACCAGCAGAGTTGGACACCTCTCTGGGGCCAACGTCCTGACTTTC.

The chain uses TRBV19 and TRBJ2-2; D might be TRBD1 (5 bases). From germline, CDR1 is LNHDA and CDR2 SQIVND (reference sequence). Trimming shortened V by 6 bases and J by 1 base, and 9 bases separated the two germline ends. The CDR3 runs to 14 residues. CDR3 in amino acids: CASRPDKNTGELFF. CDR3 nucleotides: TGTGCCAGTAGACCGGACAAGAACACCGGGGAGCTGTTTTTT.

The rearrangement links TRBV5-1 to TRBJ2-1, with D tentatively TRBD1 (6 bases). The CDR3 length is 15 residues. Trimming shortened V by 6 bases and J by 1 base, and 14 bases separated the two germline ends. Germline V lookup: CDR1 SGHRS, CDR2 YFSETQ. CDR3 nucleotides: TGCGCCAGCACCACGGGACAAACTTCCTACAATGAGCAGTTCTTC. As protein: CASTTGQTSYNEQFF.

The V and J genes are TRBV5-6 and TRBJ1-5, with TRBD1 identical over 9 bases. The junction had 5 bases not matched to a gene; V was cut back by 0 bases and J by 4 bases. CDR1 is SGHDT and CDR2 is YYEEEE in the germline V gene. The CDR3 is 16 amino acids. In nucleotides, the CDR3 is TGTGCCAGCAGCTTGGCCGGACAGGGGCTAAATCAGCCCCAGCATTTT. It encodes CASSLAGQGLNQPQHF.

The J gene is TRBJ2-7, the V gene TRBV19, with TRBD1 matching 10 bases. Germline values: CDR1 LNHDA, CDR2 SQIVND (reference sequence). The CDR3 extends over 17 amino acids. The trim removed 6 bases at V and 2 bases at J, leaving 13 bases unmatched. This CDR3 reads CASSPRGDRGPTYEQYF. In nucleotides, the CDR3 is TGTGCCAGTAGCCCAAGGGGGGACAGGGGACCCACCTACGAGCAGTACTTC.

The chain recombines TRBV7-2 with TRBJ2-1, with a possible D match to TRBD2 (6 bases). Trimming stripped 5 bases from V and 9 bases from J, with 29 bases between. The CDR3 length is 18 residues. CDR1 and CDR2 (germline): SGHTA, FQGNSA. The CDR3 DNA follows: TGTGCCAGCAGCCGTCCTACATTTGACTTAGGGAGGATAGGTGAGCAGTTCTTC. Translated: CASSRPTFDLGRIGEQFF.

The rearrangement uses TRBV18 and TRBJ2-3; D is perhaps TRBD1 (6 bases). Germline loops: CDR1 KGHSH, CDR2 LQKENI. V lost 3 bases and J 0 bases, leaving 13 bases between the germline ends. The CDR3 loop spans 16 amino acids. In DNA form, the CDR3 reads TGTGCCAGCTCACCTAATTTGGGGGCGAGCACAGATACGCAGTATTTT. Protein product: CASSPNLGASTDTQYF. The whole variable domain, filled in from reference TRBV18 and TRBJ2-3, reads NAGVMQNPRHLVRRRGQEARLRCSPMKGHSHVYWYRQLPEEGLKFMVYLQKENIIDESGMPKERFSAEFPKEGPSILRIQQVVRGDSAAYFCASSPNLGASTDTQYFGPGTRLTVL.

This clone was observed a handful of times. The rearrangement links TRBV11-2 to TRBJ2-5; the D gene is possibly TRBD2 (6 bases). V lost 3 bases and J 5 bases, leaving 13 bases between the germline ends. The CDR3 length is 14 residues. The V gene's germline CDR1 is SGHAT and CDR2 FQNNGV. CDR3 DNA sequence: TGTGCCAGCAGCTTGGGAGGAGGCGGGGAGACCCAGTACTTC. Translated, it gives CASSLGGGGETQYF. Combining the CDR3 with reference TRBV11-2 and TRBJ2-5 gives the whole variable domain EAGVAQSPRYKIIEKRQSVAFWCNPISGHATLYWYQQILGQGPKLLIQFQNNGVVDDSQLPKDRFSAERLKGVDSTLKIQPAKLEDSAVYLCASSLGGGGETQYFGPGTRLLVL.

This chain connects TRBV28 to TRBJ1-5, with D perhaps matching TRBD1 (6 bases). From germline, CDR1 is MDHEN and CDR2 SYDVKM. Trimming shortened V by 2 bases and J by 1 base, and 15 bases separated the two germline ends. The CDR3 consists of 17 residues. The CDR3 coding sequence is TGTGCCAGCAGTTTACAAAAAACCGACAGGAGCAATCAGCCCCAGCATTTT. As protein: CASSLQKTDRSNQPQHF.

This chain connects TRBV7-9 to TRBJ2-5; D may be TRBD2 (7 bases). The V end was cut by 5 bases, the J end by 4 bases, with 20 bases between. Germline V gene lookup returns CDR1 SEHNR and CDR2 FQNEAQ (reference sequence). CDR3 size: 16 residues. CDR3 in DNA: TGTGCCAGCAGCCTACGCGGGGCGGGGGCAGGAGAGACCCAGTACTTC. As protein: CASSLRGAGAGETQYF. Using reference TRBV7-9 and TRBJ2-5 for the parts outside the CDR3, the full variable domain is DTGVSQNPRHKITKRGQNVTFRCDPISEHNRLYWYRQTLGQGPEFLTYFQNEAQLEKSRLLSDRFSAERPKGSFSTLEIQRTEQGDSAMYLCASSLRGAGAGETQYFGPGTRLLVL.

The rearrangement uses TRBV6-1 and TRBJ2-3, with D possibly matching TRBD1 (6 bases). Between the trimmed V and J ends, which lost 7 bases and 2 bases, there was a span of 13 bases. This CDR3 spans 14 amino acids. Germline V gene sequence: CDR1 MNHNS, CDR2 SASEGT. The CDR3 sequence: CASMSQGFTDTQYF. CDR3 DNA sequence: TGTGCCAGCATGAGTCAGGGGTTCACAGATACGCAGTATTTT.

In regard to this clone: Its ends do not fully match the called genes, so a read error is possible. The gene calls are TRBV19 and TRBJ2-1; a weak D match, TRBD1 (5 bases). There are 13 residues in the CDR3. The V gene's germline CDR1 is LNHDA and CDR2 SQIVND (reference sequence). The CDR3 spells CASSITVEAGLVF. Written as DNA, the CDR3 is TGTGCCAGTAGTATAACCGTCGAGGCAGGGCTCGTCTTC.

The V gene is TRBV5-4, the J gene TRBJ2-7; TRBD2 matches 8 bases. V lost 4 bases to trimming and J lost 5 bases; unmatched junction nucleotides: 14. Germline V gene sequence: CDR1 SGHNT, CDR2 YYREEE (reference sequence). The length of the CDR3 is 16 residues. The CDR3 spells CASSPTIAGRRNEQYF. The CDR3 DNA follows: TGTGCCAGCAGCCCGACGATAGCGGGAAGGAGGAACGAGCAGTACTTC. Variable domain in full (rest from reference TRBV5-4 and TRBJ2-7): ETGVTQSPTHLIKTRGQQVTLRCSSQSGHNTVSWYQQALGQGPQFIFQYYREEENGRGNFPPRFSGLQFPNYSSELNVNALELDDSALYLCASSPTIAGRRNEQYFGPGTRLTVT.

This sequence joins TRBV13 and TRBJ2-5; no clear D gene. This CDR3 has 12 amino acids. Between the trimmed V and J ends, which lost 5 bases and 0 bases, there was a span of 4 bases. Germline CDR1 reads PRHDT; CDR2 reads FYEKMQ (reference sequence). CDR3 residues: CASSRDQETQYF. The CDR3, as DNA: TGTGCCAGCAGCCGAGACCAAGAGACCCAGTACTTC.

The chain combines TRBV18 with TRBJ1-4, with D possibly TRBD1 on 6 matching bases. Per germline, CDR1 KGHSH and CDR2 LQKENI. The CDR3 has 13 amino acids. Deletions cut 3 bases from V and 5 bases from J, with 7 bases between. This CDR3 is CASSPGQNEKLFF. CDR3 sequence (DNA): TGTGCCAGCTCACCTGGACAGAATGAAAAACTGTTTTTT.

This chain links TRBV30 with TRBJ2-3, with 10 bases fitting TRBD2. With V trimmed by 1 base and J by 2 bases, 6 bases remained unmatched. This CDR3 has 16 amino acids. Germline V gives CDR1 GTSNPN, CDR2 SVGIG (reference sequence). The CDR3 is CAWSAKLAGYTDTQYF. The CDR3 nucleotides are TGTGCCTGGAGTGCGAAACTAGCGGGATACACAGATACGCAGTATTTT.

The J gene is TRBJ2-1, the V gene TRBV19; 8 bases are a match to TRBD1. Unmatched junction bases numbered 6, after V lost 4 bases and J lost 7 bases. The CDR3 runs 14 residues. Germline CDR1 is LNHDA and CDR2 is SQIVND (reference sequence). CDR3 region: CASSKRQGLNEQFF. The CDR3 DNA reads as TGTGCCAGTAGTAAGAGACAGGGGTTGAATGAGCAGTTCTTC.

This chain connects TRBV27 to TRBJ1-1; D is uncertain. The CDR3 totals 17 residues. Trimming cost V 2 bases and J 0 bases, with 16 bases left between them. From germline, CDR1 is MNHEY and CDR2 SMNVEV (reference sequence). This chain's CDR3 is CASSLNPRRRVNTEAFF. CDR3 DNA sequence: TGTGCCAGCAGTTTAAACCCCAGGCGCCGCGTGAACACTGAAGCTTTCTTT.

This clone has just one count. The gene calls are TRBV11-3 and TRBJ2-1; D may be TRBD2 (6 bases). CDR3 length: 15 amino acids. Germline CDR1 is SGHNT and CDR2 is YENEEA. Trimming shortened V by 5 bases and J by 0 bases, and 11 bases separated the two germline ends. Here the CDR3 reads CASSARGSSYNEQFF. As DNA, the CDR3 is TGTGCCAGCAGCGCCCGGGGGAGCTCCTACAATGAGCAGTTCTTC.

The count of this clone is one. A single base separates this from a much larger clone, so it may be a read error. The J gene is TRBJ1-1, the V gene TRBV7-2; perhaps TRBD1 as D (5 bases). Germline values: CDR1 SGHTA, CDR2 FQGNSA. CDR3 length equals 13 residues. The V end was cut by 5 bases, the J end by 0 bases, with 7 bases between. The CDR3 loop reads CASSLQVNTEAFF. DNA for the CDR3: TGTGCCAGCAGCCTACAGGTGAACACTGAAGCTTTCTTT.

The V gene is TRBV6-1, the J gene TRBJ2-7; 9 nucleotides align to TRBD2. V lost 0 bases to trimming and J lost 0 bases; unmatched junction nucleotides: 0. The CDR3 is 15 amino acids. The germline gives CDR1 MNHNS, CDR2 SASEGT. The CDR3 nucleotides are TGTGCCAGCAGTGAAGCTAGCGGGAGCTCCTACGAGCAGTACTTC. Protein: CASSEASGSSYEQYF.

The chain combines TRBV11-2 with TRBJ2-3; maybe TRBD2 (5 bases). Trimming cost V 4 bases and J 11 bases, with 19 bases left between them. This CDR3 region has 14 residues. Germline V gene lookup returns CDR1 SGHAT and CDR2 FQNNGV. CDR3 in amino acids: CASSSTRVGVEQYF. The DNA of the CDR3 is TGTGCCAGCAGCTCTACTAGGGTGGGAGTGGAGCAGTATTTT. Drawing the rest from reference TRBV11-2 and TRBJ2-3, the complete variable domain is EAGVAQSPRYKIIEKRQSVAFWCNPISGHATLYWYQQILGQGPKLLIQFQNNGVVDDSQLPKDRFSAERLKGVDSTLKIQPAKLEDSAVYLCASSSTRVGVEQYFGPGTRLTVL.

V gene TRBV4-1 combines with J gene TRBJ1-2; weak D call: TRBD1 (5 bases). Germline CDR1 MGHRA, CDR2 YSYEKL. V lost 4 bases to trimming and J lost 1 base, with 13 bases between them. The CDR3 covers 15 residues. The CDR3 coding sequence is TGCGCCAGCAGCCCCGTGGAGGGACTTAACTATGGCTACACCTTC. Amino acids: CASSPVEGLNYGYTF.

The chain carries TRBV5-4 and TRBJ1-2, with no clear D. V lost 3 bases and J 8 bases, leaving 20 bases between the germline ends. Germline CDR1 is SGHNT and CDR2 is YYREEE (reference sequence). The CDR3 loop spans 15 amino acids. In nucleotides, the CDR3 is TGTGCCAGCAGCTACGACCGGGTGCTTGGTCAGGGCTACACCTTC. Protein: CASSYDRVLGQGYTF.

J is TRBJ2-1 and V is TRBV10-3, with 9 bases that match TRBD2. Germline trimming cut 6 bases from V and 5 bases from J; bases unmatched to any gene: 8. Germline CDR1 and CDR2: ENHRY and SYGVKD. The CDR3 runs to 15 residues. Here the CDR3 DNA reads TGTGCCATCAGCCAGCCTAGCGGGATAAACAATGAGCAGTTCTTC. Residues: CAISQPSGINNEQFF.